One sample yielded the 29 T cell receptor beta chains listed below, sequenced in a study of blood T cell repertoires in COVID-19. The protocol was immunoSEQ multiplex PCR, while the TCRdb copy is restricted to in-frame clones and leaves out a portion. The data contain 210,000 or so clones, roughly 80% of them seen just once; the ten biggest clones take up about 5.3%. Source material: PBMCs or T cells enriched from blood (not recorded which). Every receptor here comes from a woman between 50 and 59 years old who had been exposed to COVID-19.

V gene TRBV18 combines with J gene TRBJ2-3; 14 positions agree with TRBD2. The CDR3 is 17 amino acids. CDR1 and CDR2 (germline): KGHSH, LQKENI. V lost 3 bases, J lost 3 bases, and 5 bases stayed unmatched. The CDR3 DNA sequence: TGTGCCAGCTCACCTCTGACTAGCGGGGGGGCAACAGATACGCAGTATTTT. This sequence encodes CASSPLTSGGATDTQYF.

This chain links TRBV5-1 with TRBJ2-7; 9 nucleotides line up with TRBD2. In germline, CDR1 is SGHRS, CDR2 YFSETQ. V lost 4 bases to trimming and J lost 6 bases; unmatched junction nucleotides: 11. The length of the CDR3 is 15 residues. Here the CDR3 reads CASSPVLAGEVEQYF. The CDR3 DNA follows: TGCGCCAGCAGCCCGGTTTTAGCGGGGGAGGTCGAGCAGTACTTC.

The V gene is TRBV14, the J gene TRBJ1-1, with D perhaps TRBD1 (5 bases). The CDR3 is made up of 14 amino acids. With 4 bases removed from V and 0 bases from J, the gap between germline ends came to 9 bases. Germline CDR1 is SGHDN and CDR2 is FVKESK. CDR3 nucleotides: TGTGCCAGCAGCCGTACAGGTGTGAACACTGAAGCTTTCTTT. It specifies CASSRTGVNTEAFF.

The V and J genes are TRBV3-1 (or the pseudogene TRBV3-2) and TRBJ2-2, with 10 bases identical to TRBD1. The CDR3 extends over 16 amino acids. Trimming took 5 bases from V and 7 from J; bases not matched to a gene: 10. Germline V lookup: CDR1 LGHDT, CDR2 YNNKEL (reference sequence). The CDR3 coding sequence is TGTGCCAGCAGCATTACAGGACAGGGGGTTGTCGGGGAGCTGTTTTTT. This translates into CASSITGQGVVGELFF.

V and J are TRBV24-1 and TRBJ2-3; D is perhaps TRBD1 (5 bases). This CDR3 has 15 residues. Trimming cost V 3 bases and J 0 bases, with 9 bases left between them. Per germline, CDR1 KGHDR and CDR2 SFDVKD. The CDR3 protein is CATSDRQFSTDTQYF. The CDR3 DNA reads TGTGCCACCAGTGATCGACAGTTCAGCACAGATACGCAGTATTTT.

The J gene is TRBJ1-3, the V gene TRBV3-1 (or the pseudogene TRBV3-2); a possible D gene is TRBD1 (5 bases). V was cut by 0 bases and J by 16 bases, with 19 bases left in between. CDR1 is LGHDT, CDR2 YNNKEL, per germline (reference sequence). This CDR3 has 14 amino acids. The CDR3 loop is CASSQDNVAGSRYF. The CDR3 region has the DNA TGTGCCAGCAGCCAAGATAATGTGGCAGGGTCCCGTTATTTT.

The chain recombines TRBV7-9 with TRBJ2-3; 13 positions match TRBD2. The ends lost 5 bases at V and 4 bases at J; junction bases unmatched: 6. In germline, CDR1 is SEHNR, CDR2 FQNEAQ (reference sequence). The length of the CDR3 is 16 residues. The CDR3 bases are TGTGCCAGCAGCCCACCGGGACTAGCGGGGTCAGATACGCAGTATTTT. Its translation is CASSPPGLAGSDTQYF.

V is TRBV12-5 and J is TRBJ1-4, with TRBD1 matching over 8 bases. CDR1 and CDR2 from the germline V gene are LGHNT and FRNRAP. The CDR3 loop spans 15 amino acids. Germline trimming cut 3 bases from V and 7 bases from J; bases unmatched to any gene: 7. CDR3 sequence (DNA): TGTGCTAGTGGTTTCTCCACAGGGGGAGCTGAAAAACTGTTTTTT. It translates to CASGFSTGGAEKLFF.

Only a few counts were recorded for this clone. The J gene is TRBJ2-5, the V gene TRBV4-3; 8 nucleotides line up with TRBD1. The CDR3 spans 14 residues. After removal of 4 bases from V and 7 bases from J, the junction contained 8 bases not matched to a gene. Germline V gene lookup returns CDR1 LGHNA and CDR2 YSLEER. CDR3 coding DNA: TGCGCCAGCAGCCGATTCAGGGGGCAATCGACCCAGTACTTC. It is translated as CASSRFRGQSTQYF.

The V gene is TRBV7-8, the J gene TRBJ1-5; TRBD1 aligns across 7 bases. CDR1 is SGHVS and CDR2 is FQNEAQ in the germline V gene. The CDR3 extends over 15 amino acids. Trimming at V came to 5 bases and at J to 4 bases, leaving 8 bases not matched to a gene. CDR3 protein: CASSEYRGQNQPQHF. For the CDR3, the DNA is TGTGCCAGCAGCGAATACAGGGGTCAGAATCAGCCCCAGCATTTT.

V gene TRBV2 combines with J gene TRBJ1-1; 7 positions match TRBD1. Looked up from germline, CDR1 is SNHLY and CDR2 is FYNNEI. V was clipped by 5 bases and J by 4 bases; unmatched bases: 7. The length of the CDR3 is 14 residues. CDR3 sequence: CASSRTGEATEAFF. CDR3 sequence (DNA): TGTGCCAGCAGTCGAACAGGGGAGGCCACTGAAGCTTTCTTT.

This clone showed up just a few times. V and J are TRBV7-2 and TRBJ1-2, with D possibly TRBD1 on 5 matching bases. In germline, CDR1 is SGHTA, CDR2 FQGNSA. Deletions cut 3 bases from V and 5 bases from J, with 10 bases between. This CDR3 region has 13 residues. The CDR3: CASSLQGRYGYTF. Written as DNA, the CDR3 is TGTGCCAGCAGCTTGCAGGGAAGGTATGGCTACACCTTC.

The V gene is TRBV28, the J gene TRBJ1-6; D may be TRBD1 (5 bases). The CDR3 extends over 14 amino acids. Trimming removed 1 base at V and 10 bases at J, with 11 bases between. Per germline, CDR1 MDHEN and CDR2 SYDVKM. CDR3 sequence reads: CASSLSPGLSPLHF. The CDR3, as DNA: TGTGCCAGCAGTTTATCCCCAGGGTTGTCACCCCTCCACTTT.

The chain combines TRBV19 with TRBJ1-1, with D unclear. The V gene lost 11 bases and the J gene lost 1 base, with 11 bases spanning the gap. Germline V gene data show CDR1 as LNHDA and CDR2 as SQIVND (reference sequence). The CDR3 consists of 12 residues. This chain's CDR3 is CASGEWNTEAFF. The CDR3 coding sequence is TGTGCCTCCGGGGAGTGGAACACTGAAGCTTTCTTT. Combining the CDR3 with reference TRBV19 and TRBJ1-1 gives the whole variable domain DGGITQSPKYLFRKEGQNVTLSCEQNLNHDAMYWYRQDPGQGLRLIYYSQIVNDFQKGDIAEGYSVSREKKESFPLTVTSAQKNPTAFYLCASGEWNTEAFFGQGTRLTVV.

The chain recombines TRBV5-1 with TRBJ1-1, with 8 bases lining up with TRBD1. V gave up 2 bases and J gave up 5 bases; unmatched junction bases: 5. CDR1 and CDR2 (germline): SGHRS, YFSETQ. The length of the CDR3 is 14 residues. CDR3 residues: CASSFRGRGTEAFF. The DNA for the CDR3 is TGCGCCAGCAGCTTCAGGGGGCGAGGAACTGAAGCTTTCTTT.

The rearrangement joins TRBV5-6 to TRBJ1-6; D gene uncertain. Germline CDR1 and CDR2: SGHDT and YYEEEE. V shed 5 bases and J shed 12 bases, with 15 bases lying between them. The CDR3 is 13 residues long. DNA of the CDR3: TGTGCCAGCAGTTATTCCGACGGGAGACCCCTCCACTTT. Protein sequence: CASSYSDGRPLHF.

The genes are TRBV19 and TRBJ2-3, with D possibly TRBD2 on 6 matching bases. Trimming pared 7 bases from V and 3 bases from J, leaving 11 bases between. Germline CDR1 is LNHDA and CDR2 is SQIVND (reference sequence). The CDR3 consists of 13 residues. The DNA of the CDR3 is TGTGCCAGTATACAGGAGGGGACAGATACGCAGTATTTT. It yields the protein CASIQEGTDTQYF.

The CDR3 nucleotides are TGCGCCAGCAGCTCCGGGACAGGGTTGAGTGATGAGCAGTTCTTC. Its translation is CASSSGTGLSDEQFF. V and J are TRBV5-1 and TRBJ2-1; 9 bases fit TRBD1. The CDR3 totals 15 residues. Germline assignment: CDR1 SGHRS and CDR2 YFSETQ. V was pared by 3 bases and J by 8 bases, with 9 bases of the junction left unmatched. Filled out from reference TRBV5-1 and TRBJ2-1, the complete variable domain reads KAGVTQTPRYLIKTRGQQVTLSCSPISGHRSVSWYQQTPGQGLQFLFEYFSETQRNKGNFPGRFSGRQFSNSRSEMNVSTLELGDSALYLCASSSGTGLSDEQFFGPGTRLTVL.

The J gene is TRBJ2-2, the V gene TRBV6-2 or TRBV6-3; the match to TRBD1 covers 7 bases. V gave up 4 bases and J gave up 4 bases; unmatched junction bases: 6. CDR1 MNHEY and CDR2 SVGEGT come from the germline V gene. The CDR3 has 15 amino acids. The chain's CDR3 is CASSLGQFFTGELFF. The CDR3 nucleotides are TGTGCCAGCAGTTTGGGACAGTTTTTCACCGGGGAGCTGTTTTTT.

This clone was recorded a few times. V is TRBV11-1 and J is TRBJ1-4; D remains ambiguous. Trimming shortened V by 5 bases and J by 5 bases, and 15 bases separated the two germline ends. Germline values: CDR1 SGHAT, CDR2 FQDESV (reference sequence). The CDR3 has 15 residues. The CDR3 loop is CASSAASSFNEKLFF. The CDR3 nucleotides read TGTGCCAGCAGCGCCGCGTCGAGCTTCAATGAAAAACTGTTTTTT.

The chain carries TRBV13 and TRBJ1-5, with D maybe TRBD1 (6 bases). Per the germline V gene, CDR1 is PRHDT and CDR2 is FYEKMQ (reference sequence). The CDR3 contains 15 residues. Trimming removed 3 bases from V and 4 bases from J, with 13 bases in between. The CDR3 nucleotides read TGTGCCAGCAGCTTCGGGGGGCGCACAAATCAGCCCCAGCATTTT. Translation gives CASSFGGRTNQPQHF.

This clone has a single count. The chain is built from TRBV6-5 and TRBJ1-2; D unclear. Trimming took 6 bases from V and 6 from J, leaving 14 bases between them. This CDR3 has 13 amino acids. Germline values: CDR1 MNHEY, CDR2 SVGAGI. As DNA, the CDR3 is TGTGCCAGCAGCCTCCGATTGGCCCATGGCTACACCTTC. Encoded protein: CASSLRLAHGYTF.

The chain carries TRBV30 and TRBJ1-5; TRBD1 agrees at 7 bases. V gave up 1 base and J gave up 3 bases; unmatched junction bases: 9. The CDR3 is 16 residues long. The germline CDR1 and CDR2 sequences are GTSNPN and SVGIG (reference sequence). The CDR3 reads CAWSGTWDRSNQPQHF. The CDR3 DNA reads TGTGCCTGGAGTGGTACTTGGGACAGATCCAATCAGCCCCAGCATTTT.

The V call is TRBV3-1 (or the pseudogene TRBV3-2), the J call TRBJ1-1; 8 nucleotides align to TRBD1. The CDR3 consists of 13 residues. Germline V gene lookup returns CDR1 LGHDT and CDR2 YNNKEL (reference sequence). V lost 0 bases and J lost 8; bases outside the gene matches: 2. CDR3 sequence reads: CASSQDRGREAFF. The CDR3 nucleotides read TGTGCCAGCAGCCAAGACAGGGGGCGGGAAGCTTTCTTT.

The J gene is TRBJ1-2, the V gene TRBV10-2; D ambiguous. The CDR3 contains 12 residues. The germline CDR1 and CDR2 sequences are WSHSY and SAAADI. The ends were cut back, 2 bases at V and 7 bases at J, with 8 bases in the middle. CDR3 in DNA: TGCGCCAGCAGTGAGCCACAGTTTGGCTACACCTTC. Its translation: CASSEPQFGYTF.

The chain joins TRBV3-1 (or the pseudogene TRBV3-2) to TRBJ2-7; 14 bases are a match to TRBD2. Trimming cost V 4 bases and J 6 bases; bases outside gene matches: 5. Germline CDR1 LGHDT, CDR2 YNNKEL (reference sequence). The CDR3 runs to 15 residues. The CDR3 sequence is CASSRQGLAGAEQYF. The CDR3, as DNA: TGTGCCAGCAGCCGCCAGGGACTAGCGGGGGCCGAGCAGTACTTC.

This chain connects TRBV3-1 (or the pseudogene TRBV3-2) to TRBJ1-4, with D perhaps TRBD1 (5 bases). Germline loops: CDR1 LGHDT, CDR2 YNNKEL (reference sequence). V was trimmed by 0 bases and J by 6 bases, leaving 11 bases between them. The CDR3 consists of 15 residues. The CDR3 loop reads CASSQEGGVHEKLFF. The DNA for the CDR3 is TGTGCCAGCAGCCAAGAAGGAGGGGTGCATGAAAAACTGTTTTTT.

The rearrangement joins TRBV21-1 to TRBJ2-5; no DNA check was done on the table's D call, TRBD2. TRBV21-1 is shown as a pseudogene. The CDR3 spans 21 residues. CDR3 amino acids: CASSTRTPRTSQAGDQETQYF. CDR3 sequence (DNA): TGTGCCAGCAGCACCCGAACCCCGCGGACCTCCCAGGCGGGGGACCAAGAGACCCAGTACTTC.

The CDR3 here is CASSSGGVLEKLFF. The CDR3 DNA reads as TGTGCCAGCAGCTCAGGGGGCGTGCTGGAAAAACTGTTTTTT. The J gene is TRBJ1-4, the V gene TRBV7-9, with 8 bases lining up with TRBD1. The junction had 6 bases not matched to a gene; V was cut back by 4 bases and J by 8 bases. Germline V gives CDR1 SEHNR, CDR2 FQNEAQ (reference sequence). The CDR3 contains 14 residues.